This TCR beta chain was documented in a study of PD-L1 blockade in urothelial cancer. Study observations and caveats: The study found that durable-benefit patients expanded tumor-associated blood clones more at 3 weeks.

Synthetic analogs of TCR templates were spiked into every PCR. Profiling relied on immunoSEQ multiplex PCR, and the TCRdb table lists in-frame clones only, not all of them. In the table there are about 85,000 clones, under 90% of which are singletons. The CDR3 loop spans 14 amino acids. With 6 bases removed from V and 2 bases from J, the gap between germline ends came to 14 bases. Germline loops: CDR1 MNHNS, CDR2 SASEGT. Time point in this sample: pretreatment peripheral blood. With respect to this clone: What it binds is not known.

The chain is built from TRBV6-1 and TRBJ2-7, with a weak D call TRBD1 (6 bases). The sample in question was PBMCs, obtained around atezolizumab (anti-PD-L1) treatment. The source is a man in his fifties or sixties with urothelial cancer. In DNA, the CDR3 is TGTGCCAGCAGCGCGATGGGACAAGCCTACGAGCAGTACTTC. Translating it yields CASSAMGQAYEQYF.